Listed below are T cell receptor beta chains from one sample, sequenced in a study of blood T cell repertoires in COVID-19. Method: immunoSEQ multiplex PCR; TCRdb's copy keeps in-frame clones and lacks some. The sample holds under 200,000 clones, roughly 80% seen once. The sequenced material came from peripheral blood. The receptors derive from a woman aged 40 to 49 with acute or convalescent COVID-19. The CDR3 runs from the conserved cysteine through the conserved F or W. A D gene is named only where the DNA matches it firmly. Not all rows give a size; the values are once, few, many and, for expanded clones, a class.

>TRBJ2-7|TRBV27|TRBD2|NA
TGTGCCAGCAGTCCTCTAGCGGGAGGGTACTACGAGCAGTACTTC
CASSPLAGGYYEQYF
>TRBJ2-1|TRBV19|NA|few
TGTGCCAGTAGTGCTAACTACGTCTTGGGCAATGAGCAGTTCTTC
CASSANYVLGNEQFF
>TRBJ1-5|TRBV7-9|NA|NA
TGTGCCAGCAGCTTAGTGGGCGGGAATCAGCCCCAGCATTTT
CASSLVGGNQPQHF
>TRBJ1-4|TRBV2|TRBD1|once
TGTGCCAGCAGGGCGGCAGGGGGGCTTTTGGAAAAACTGTTTTTT
CASRAAGGLLEKLFF
>TRBJ2-5|TRBV28|NA|NA
TGTGCCAGCAGTGGGGCGGGGCCGTACCAAGAGACCCAGTACTTC
CASSGAGPYQETQYF
>TRBJ1-3|TRBV28|TRBD1|NA
TGTGCCAGCAGTTCCCCGGCACAGGGGGAGCTAGCTGGAAACACCATATATTTT
CASSSPAQGELAGNTIYF
>TRBJ2-7|TRBV3-1/TRBV3-2|TRBD1|once
TGTGCCAGCAGCCGAGGGACAGGCGCCTACGAGCAGTACTTC
CASSRGTGAYEQYF
>TRBJ1-5|TRBV4-1|TRBD1|NA
TGCGCCAGCAGCCAAAACACCGACAGGGCGGTGGCTCAGCCCCAGCATTTT
CASSQNTDRAVAQPQHF
>TRBJ1-5|TRBV28|NA|NA
TGTGCCAGCAGTTCACAGGGATTGGTTCAGCCCCAGCATTTT
CASSSQGLVQPQHF
>TRBJ2-3|TRBV28|TRBD2|NA
TGTGCCACCGCCAGGACTAGCGGGAGTCTCGGTACGCAGTATTTT
CATARTSGSLGTQYF